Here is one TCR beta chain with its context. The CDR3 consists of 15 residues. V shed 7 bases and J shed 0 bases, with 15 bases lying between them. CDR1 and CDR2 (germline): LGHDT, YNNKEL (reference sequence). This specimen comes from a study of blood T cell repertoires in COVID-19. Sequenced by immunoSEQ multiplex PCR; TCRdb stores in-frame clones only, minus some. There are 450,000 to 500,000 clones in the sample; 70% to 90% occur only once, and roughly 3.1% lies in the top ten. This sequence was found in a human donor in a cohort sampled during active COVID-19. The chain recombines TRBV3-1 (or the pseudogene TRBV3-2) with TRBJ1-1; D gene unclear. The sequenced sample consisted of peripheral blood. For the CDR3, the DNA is TGTGCCAGCACCACACAGTCACGGATGAACACTGAAGCTTTCTTT. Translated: CASTTQSRMNTEAFF.